These T cell receptor beta chains were read from a single sample in a study of CD8+ T cells in alopecia areata. Only in-frame clones appear in the TCRdb table, and some are missing; sequencing was by immunoSEQ multiplex PCR. The data contain over 70,000 clones, roughly 66% of them seen just once; the ten biggest clones take up around 22%. The source was CD8+ T cells sorted from blood, collected at week 24, from a patient treated with tofacitinib. These receptors came from a human donor with alopecia areata. The CDR3 runs from the conserved cysteine through the conserved F or W. A D gene is named only where the DNA matches it firmly. Clone size appears in some rows only: once, few, many, or a class for an expanded clone.

V: TRBV27; D: .; length: 14; J: TRBJ2-7; size: .; CDR3: CASSLGTLPYEQYF; DNA: TGTGCCAGCAGCTTGGGGACACTACCCTACGAGCAGTACTTC
V: TRBV29-1; D: .; length: 11; J: TRBJ1-2; size: .; CDR3: CSVEHRMLSSF; DNA: TGCAGCGTTGAACATCGCATGCTATCCTCCTTC
V: TRBV27; D: .; length: 14; J: TRBJ2-1; size: once; CDR3: CASSGERAYNEQFF; DNA: TGTGCCAGCAGTGGGGAGCGGGCCTACAATGAGCAGTTCTTC
V: TRBV29-1; D: .; length: 14; J: TRBJ1-1; size: .; CDR3: CSGPYFWRNTEAFF; DNA: TGCAGCGGCCCGTACTTTTGGCGAAACACTGAAGCTTTCTTT
V: TRBV27; D: .; length: 13; J: TRBJ2-7; size: .; CDR3: CASSLKGRYEQYF; DNA: TGTGCCAGCAGTTTAAAGGGTCGCTACGAGCAGTACTTC
V: TRBV7-9; D: TRBD1; length: 15; J: TRBJ2-2; size: .; CDR3: CASSSGQGKPGELFF; DNA: TGTGCCAGCAGCTCGGGACAGGGGAAACCCGGGGAGCTGTTTTTT
V: TRBV11-2; D: .; length: 16; J: TRBJ2-3; size: .; CDR3: CASSKPGLQTTDTQYF; DNA: TGTGCCAGCAGCAAACCAGGACTCCAGACCACAGATACGCAGTATTTT
V: TRBV29-1; D: TRBD1; length: 16; J: TRBJ1-2; size: once; CDR3: CSVEDWGQALNYGYTF; DNA: TGCAGCGTTGAAGATTGGGGACAGGCCCTTAACTATGGCTACACCTTC
V: TRBV28; D: TRBD2; length: 15; J: TRBJ2-5; size: .; CDR3: CATLSRTSGTETQYF; DNA: TGTGCCACCCTGAGCCGGACTAGCGGGACAGAGACCCAGTACTTC
V: TRBV5-1; D: .; length: 15; J: TRBJ1-5; size: few; CDR3: CASSPTTGGGQPQHF; DNA: TGCGCCAGCAGCCCTACGACAGGTGGAGGCCAGCCCCAGCATTTT
V: TRBV29-1; D: .; length: 16; J: TRBJ2-1; size: .; CDR3: CSVVNVGGHTSGEQFF; DNA: TGCAGCGTTGTCAACGTGGGCGGCCATACAAGCGGTGAGCAGTTCTTC
V: TRBV6-6; D: TRBD1; length: 14; J: TRBJ2-3; size: .; CDR3: CASSYGQATDTQYF; DNA: TGTGCCAGCAGTTACGGACAGGCCACAGATACGCAGTATTTT
V: TRBV30; D: TRBD1; length: 13; J: TRBJ2-7; size: .; CDR3: CAWRRQGAREQYF; DNA: TGTGCCTGGCGTCGACAGGGGGCTCGCGAGCAGTACTTC
V: TRBV7-2; D: .; length: 15; J: TRBJ2-5; size: .; CDR3: CASSSLGGYQETQYF; DNA: TGTGCCAGCAGCTCGCTAGGGGGGTACCAAGAGACCCAGTACTTC